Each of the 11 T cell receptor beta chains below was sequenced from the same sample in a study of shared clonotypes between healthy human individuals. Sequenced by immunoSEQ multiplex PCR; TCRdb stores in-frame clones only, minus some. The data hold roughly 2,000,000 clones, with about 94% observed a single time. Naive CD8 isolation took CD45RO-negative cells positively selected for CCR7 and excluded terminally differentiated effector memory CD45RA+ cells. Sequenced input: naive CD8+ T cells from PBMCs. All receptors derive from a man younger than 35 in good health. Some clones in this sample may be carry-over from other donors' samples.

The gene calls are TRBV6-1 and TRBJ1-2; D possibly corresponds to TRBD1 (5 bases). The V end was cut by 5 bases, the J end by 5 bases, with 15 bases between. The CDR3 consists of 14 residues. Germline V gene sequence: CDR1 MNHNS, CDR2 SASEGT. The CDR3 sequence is CASSPRDSSYGYTF. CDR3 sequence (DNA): TGTGCCAGCAGTCCCCGCGACAGCTCTTATGGCTACACCTTC.

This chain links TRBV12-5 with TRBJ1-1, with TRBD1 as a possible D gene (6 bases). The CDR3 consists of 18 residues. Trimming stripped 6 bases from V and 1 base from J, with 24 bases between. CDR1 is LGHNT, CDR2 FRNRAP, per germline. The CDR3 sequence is CASGHPVHGGRPNTEAFF. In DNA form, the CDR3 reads TGTGCTAGTGGCCACCCAGTCCATGGGGGCCGCCCGAACACTGAAGCTTTCTTT.

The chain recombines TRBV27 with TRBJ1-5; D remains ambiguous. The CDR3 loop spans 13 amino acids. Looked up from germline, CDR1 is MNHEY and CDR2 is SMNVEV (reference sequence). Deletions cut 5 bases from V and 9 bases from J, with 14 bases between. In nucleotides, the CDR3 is TGTGCCAGCAGTCCTGGGAGGGATGTGCCCCAGCATTTT. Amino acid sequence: CASSPGRDVPQHF.

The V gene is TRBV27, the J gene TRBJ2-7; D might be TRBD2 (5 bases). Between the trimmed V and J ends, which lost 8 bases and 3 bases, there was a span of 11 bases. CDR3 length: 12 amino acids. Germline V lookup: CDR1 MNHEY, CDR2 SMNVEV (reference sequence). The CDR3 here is CASGLAYYEQYF. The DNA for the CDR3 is TGTGCCAGCGGCCTAGCTTACTACGAGCAGTACTTC.

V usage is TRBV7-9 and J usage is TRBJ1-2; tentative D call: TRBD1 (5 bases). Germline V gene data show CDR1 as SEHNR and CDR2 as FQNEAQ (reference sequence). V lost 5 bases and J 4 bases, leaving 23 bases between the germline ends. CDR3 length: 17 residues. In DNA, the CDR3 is TGTGCCAGCAGCCTCGGGACTCCTGCTGTGGTACCCTATGGCTACACCTTC. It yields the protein CASSLGTPAVVPYGYTF.

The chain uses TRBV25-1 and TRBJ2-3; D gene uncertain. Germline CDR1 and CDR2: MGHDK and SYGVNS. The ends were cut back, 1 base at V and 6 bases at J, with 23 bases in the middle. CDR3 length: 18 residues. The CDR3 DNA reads TGTGCCAGCAGTGAATTTATCTGGAGACTCGGAGCCGTTGATACGCAGTATTTT. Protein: CASSEFIWRLGAVDTQYF.

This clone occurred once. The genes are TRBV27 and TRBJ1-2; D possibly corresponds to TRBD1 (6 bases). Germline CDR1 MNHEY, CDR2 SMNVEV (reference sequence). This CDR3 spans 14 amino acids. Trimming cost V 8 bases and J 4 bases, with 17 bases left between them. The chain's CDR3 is CASRLPGTPYGYTF. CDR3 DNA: TGTGCCAGCCGGCTCCCCGGGACACCCTATGGCTACACCTTC.

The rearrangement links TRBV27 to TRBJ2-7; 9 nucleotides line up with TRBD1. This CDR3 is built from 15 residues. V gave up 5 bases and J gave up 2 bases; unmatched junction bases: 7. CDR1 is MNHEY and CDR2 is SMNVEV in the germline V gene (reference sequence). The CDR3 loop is CASSTKHRGPYEQYF. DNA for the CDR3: TGTGCCAGCAGTACCAAACACAGGGGGCCCTACGAGCAGTACTTC.

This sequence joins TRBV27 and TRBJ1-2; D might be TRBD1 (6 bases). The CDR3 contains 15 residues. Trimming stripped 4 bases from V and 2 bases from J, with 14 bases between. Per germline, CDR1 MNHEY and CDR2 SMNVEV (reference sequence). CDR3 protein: CASSSRRGANYGYTF. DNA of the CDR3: TGTGCCAGCAGTTCCCGCAGGGGAGCGAACTATGGCTACACCTTC.

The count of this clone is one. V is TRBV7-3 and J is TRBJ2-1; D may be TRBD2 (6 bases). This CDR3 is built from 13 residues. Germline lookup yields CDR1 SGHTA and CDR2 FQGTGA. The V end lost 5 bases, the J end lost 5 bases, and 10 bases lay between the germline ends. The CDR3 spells CASSRLGNNEQFF. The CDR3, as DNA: TGTGCCAGCAGCCGACTAGGGAACAATGAGCAGTTCTTC.

The CDR3 is CASSGLEEDNYGYTF. Here the CDR3 DNA reads TGTGCCAGCAGCGGCCTCGAAGAGGATAACTATGGCTACACCTTC. The chain links TRBV9 to TRBJ1-2; D not resolved. V was pared by 3 bases and J by 1 base, with 13 bases between. The CDR3 sequence is 15 residues long. Germline assignment: CDR1 SGDLS and CDR2 YYNGEE.